The clone carrying this T cell receptor beta chain has just a few counts. This sample stems from a study of blood T cell repertoires in COVID-19. The overall study: T cells, B-cell-depleted T cells, or PBMCs supplied cDNA or gDNA.

Libraries were prepared by immunoSEQ multiplex PCR; TCRdb keeps only in-frame clonotypes and omits some of them. The repertoire holds tens of thousands of clones, with 86% as singletons. V lost 5 bases and J lost 2; bases outside the gene matches: 4. From germline, CDR1 is KGHSH and CDR2 LQKENI. The CDR3 length is 15 residues. The sample comprised peripheral blood. The TCR was taken from a human donor in a cohort sampled during active COVID-19. The genes are TRBV18 and TRBJ1-3; 9 bases are shared with TRBD1. The chain's CDR3 is CASSGQGFTGNTIYF. In nucleotides, the CDR3 is TGTGCCAGCTCAGGACAGGGGTTTACTGGAAACACCATATATTTT.